These T cell receptor beta chains were read from a single sample in a study of blood T cell repertoires in COVID-19. Method: immunoSEQ multiplex PCR; TCRdb's copy keeps in-frame clones and lacks some. Among some 180,000 clones listed, roughly 80% were seen once. The source material was peripheral blood. Receptors originate from a man between 45 and 60 years old who had recovered from COVID-19. Both conserved end residues are part of each CDR3. Each record gives: clone size, V gene, J gene, D gene, CDR3 DNA, CDR3 protein. The D gene is left open where the match is weak. Expanded clones get a size class; other rows say once, few or many, or leave the size out.

.	TRBV3-1/TRBV3-2	TRBJ2-2	.	TGTGCCAGCAGCCCGCCGGAGGAGAGGAACACCGGGGAGCTGTTTTTT	CASSPPEERNTGELFF
.	TRBV10-3	TRBJ2-7	.	TGTGCCATCAGTCCTGGGCGGGACAGATCGCATGGGGAGCAGTACTTC	CAISPGRDRSHGEQYF
.	TRBV18	TRBJ2-7	TRBD1	TGTGCCAGCTCACCGGCCCGGACAGGGTCTGACGAGCAGTACTTC	CASSPARTGSDEQYF
.	TRBV18	TRBJ1-1	.	TGTGCCAGCCACATCGGGTGGCAGACCATGAACACTGAAGCTTTCTTT	CASHIGWQTMNTEAFF
.	TRBV20-1	TRBJ2-5	TRBD1	TGCAGTGCTAGTCCCGGGACAGGGGAGATAGAGACCCAGTACTTC	CSASPGTGEIETQYF
few	TRBV5-1	TRBJ2-5	.	TGCGCCAGCAGCTTACAGGACCAAGAGACCCAGTACTTC	CASSLQDQETQYF
.	TRBV30	TRBJ1-5	TRBD1	TGTGCCTGGAGGGCCGACAGGGGAGATCAGCCCCAGCATTTT	CAWRADRGDQPQHF
.	TRBV28	TRBJ1-1	.	TGTGCCAGCAGTTCCCAACAAAACACTGAAGCTTTCTTT	CASSSQQNTEAFF
.	TRBV7-2	TRBJ2-7	TRBD1	TGTGCCAGCAGCTTTTCGTCCGGACAGGACCGCTACGAGCAGTACTTC	CASSFSSGQDRYEQYF
.	TRBV30	TRBJ2-2	TRBD2	TGTGCGGGGACTAGCGGGAACACCGGGGAGCTGTTTTTT	CAGTSGNTGELFF
once	TRBV20-1	TRBJ2-7	.	TGCAGTGCTAGTAAGGTGTTGGGACTCCCCCCCTACGAGCAGTACTTC	CSASKVLGLPPYEQYF
.	TRBV7-8	TRBJ1-1	.	TGTGCCAGCAGCTTAGATCGGGGAGGGACTGAAGCTTTCTTT	CASSLDRGGTEAFF
many	TRBV11-2	TRBJ2-7	TRBD2	TGTGCCAGCAGCCCCTCGGGGGGGAGGGACGAGCAGTACTTC	CASSPSGGRDEQYF
.	TRBV10-3	TRBJ2-3	.	TGTGCCATCAGTGAGAAGAATGCGGGGCGCACAGATACGCAGTATTTT	CAISEKNAGRTDTQYF
.	TRBV2	TRBJ1-1	TRBD1	TGTGCCAGCAGCGCAACAGGGGGCTACACTGAAGCTTTCTTT	CASSATGGYTEAFF